This record covers a single T cell receptor beta chain. The data stem from a study of blood T cell repertoires in COVID-19. The overall study: Whether acute or convalescent, the COVID-19 samples came from the United States, Italy and Spain. Nucleic acid was either cDNA or gDNA, and it came from T cells, B-cell-depleted T cells, or PBMCs.

Authors' analysis steps: Scientists estimated how many nucleated cells there were by amplifying reference gene primers. Here immunoSEQ multiplex PCR was the method, and the copy in TCRdb shows in-frame clones only, minus some. V, J and clone size are taken as reported in that table, and D and trimming were inferred from the DNA itself. This table holds about 110,000 clones, 81% found once. CDR3 length: 14 amino acids. V gave up 2 bases and J gave up 8 bases; unmatched junction bases: 6. Germline loops: CDR1 SGHDT, CDR2 YYEEEE. The material sequenced was peripheral blood. The chain combines TRBV5-6 with TRBJ2-1, with TRBD1 identical over 8 bases. The receptor was isolated from an elderly man with acute or convalescent COVID-19. CDR3 in DNA: TGTGCCAGCAGCTTTATTCAGGGGGCACATGAGCAGTTCTTC. Its protein is CASSFIQGAHEQFF.